This T cell receptor (beta chain) was recorded in a study of cytomegalovirus exposure and HLA in healthy donors. Data came from immunoSEQ multiplex PCR; TCRdb stores just in-frame clones and leaves some out. The top ten clones hold about 0.7% of a sample with 110,000 to 150,000 clones, 91% of them seen once. V gave up 4 bases and J gave up 4 bases; unmatched junction bases: 10. Germline V CDR1 and CDR2: SGHDT, YYEEEE. This CDR3 region has 16 residues. A single count supports this clone. The gene calls are TRBV5-6 and TRBJ2-5; 10 bases are a match to TRBD1. The material sequenced was PBMCs. The receptor's source is a man aged 18 to 35 in good health and CMV-seronegative. CDR3 amino acids: CASSLRAGTGVETQYF. Written as DNA, the CDR3 is TGTGCCAGCAGCCTGCGGGCCGGGACAGGGGTAGAGACCCAGTACTTC.